Presented here are 21 T cell receptor beta chains from one specimen sequenced in a study of T-cell memory formation after mild COVID-19. TCRdb called the 5' RACE reads again in MiXCR, with one record for every CDR3 protein. The sample has around 220,000 distinct CDR3 sequences; about 17% are singletons. The sample was PBMCs or a T cell subset sorted from them (not recorded which). All receptors derive from a man younger than 35 who had mild COVID-19 (a few samples of this study predate the infection). Cell type and time point are not known.

J is TRBJ1-6 and V is TRBV7-2; D ambiguous. Germline V lookup: CDR1 SGHTA, CDR2 FQGNSA. V was clipped by 5 bases and J by 8 bases, with 19 bases between them. The CDR3 contains 16 residues. CDR3 region: CASSTRGRPVDSPLHF. DNA for the CDR3: TGTGCCAGCAGCACACGCGGACGGCCGGTAGATTCACCCCTCCACTTT.

This chain links TRBV29-1 with TRBJ2-1; maybe TRBD2 (6 bases). CDR1 is SQVTM and CDR2 is ANQGSEA in the germline V gene. With 2 bases removed from V and 5 bases from J, the gap between germline ends came to 10 bases. The CDR3 sequence is 13 residues long. The CDR3: CSVESSGHNEQFF. DNA of the CDR3: TGCAGCGTTGAATCGAGCGGGCACAATGAGCAGTTCTTC.

The table lists this clonotype with a few counts. The V gene is TRBV24-1, the J gene TRBJ2-3; D may correspond to TRBD1 or TRBD2 (5 bases each). This CDR3 spans 16 amino acids. The germline gives CDR1 KGHDR, CDR2 SFDVKD. V lost 11 bases and J 6 bases, leaving 26 bases between the germline ends. CDR3 sequence (DNA): TGTGCCATCGGGTTGGGACGGCTTCACCCCAGTGATACGCAGTATTTT. It encodes CAIGLGRLHPSDTQYF.

This clonotype was found a few times. CDR3 bases: TGCGCCAGCGCCCGGGGGAGGTCAACTAGCACAGATACGCAGTATTTT. Translation: CASARGRSTSTDTQYF. The chain joins TRBV5-1 to TRBJ2-3; D is possibly TRBD2 (6 bases). This CDR3 comprises 16 residues. Trimming cost V 7 bases and J 0 bases, with 18 bases left between them. The germline CDR1 and CDR2 sequences are SGHRS and YFSETQ.

The V call is TRBV6-2 or TRBV6-3, the J call TRBJ1-2; D gene ambiguous. The germline CDR1 and CDR2 sequences are MNHEY and SVGEGT. The length of the CDR3 is 14 residues. V lost 0 bases, J lost 4 bases, and 9 bases lay in between. The CDR3 coding sequence is TGTGCCAGCAGTTACTCGGGAGGACCCTATGGCTACACCTTC. Translation gives CASSYSGGPYGYTF.

CDR3 bases: TGTGCCAGCAGCGCTCAGGCGGGCAGGGTGGCGACTGAAGCTTTCTTT. It encodes CASSAQAGRVATEAFF. The rearrangement uses TRBV9 and TRBJ1-1; possible D gene TRBD1, 5 bases. CDR3 length equals 16 residues. With 3 bases removed from V and 5 bases from J, the gap between germline ends came to 20 bases. Germline CDR1 is SGDLS and CDR2 is YYNGEE. Based on the CDR3 plus reference TRBV9 and TRBJ1-1, the full variable domain is DSGVTQTPKHLITATGQRVTLRCSPRSGDLSVYWYQQSLDQGLQFLIQYYNGEERAKGNILERFSAQQFPDLHSELNLSSLELGDSALYFCASSAQAGRVATEAFFGQGTRLTVV.

This clonotype was counted between two and nine times. The rearrangement uses TRBV14 and TRBJ1-6; D gene ambiguous. From germline, CDR1 is SGHDN and CDR2 FVKESK. Trimming stripped 4 bases from V and 8 bases from J, with 9 bases between. The length of the CDR3 is 13 residues. CDR3 region: CASSPQADSPLHF. In DNA, the CDR3 is TGTGCCAGCAGCCCACAAGCCGATTCACCCCTCCACTTT.

This chain connects TRBV14 to TRBJ2-1; perhaps TRBD2 as D (5 bases). The CDR3 totals 12 residues. Deletions cut 2 bases from V and 10 bases from J, with 9 bases between. In germline, CDR1 is SGHDN, CDR2 FVKESK. The CDR3 region is CASSQSRGEQFF. In DNA form, the CDR3 reads TGTGCCAGCAGCCAAAGCCGGGGAGAGCAGTTCTTC.

There are a few counts of this clonotype. Here the CDR3 reads CASSLALAREDLTPLHF. The CDR3, as DNA: TGCGCCAGCAGCTTGGCCTTGGCCAGGGAAGATTTGACACCCCTCCACTTT. V is TRBV5-1 and J is TRBJ1-6; weak D call: TRBD1 (5 bases). The germline V gene has CDR1 SGHRS and CDR2 YFSETQ. The CDR3 spans 17 residues. Trimming took off 0 bases at V and 11 bases at J, with 21 bases between the two ends.

CDR3 bases: TGTGCCAGCAGCAACCGCCCAGACTACGAGCAGTACTTC. Amino acid sequence: CASSNRPDYEQYF. This chain uses TRBV11-3 with TRBJ2-7; no clear D. This CDR3 has 13 residues. CDR1 and CDR2 (germline): SGHNT, YENEEA. Deletions cut 5 bases from V and 3 bases from J, with 11 bases between.

A note on this clonotype: At one boundary the junction diverges from the germline segment, which might be a read error. The chain combines TRBV7-3 with TRBJ2-2; weak D call: TRBD2 (5 bases). The CDR3 has 11 residues. CDR1 is SGHTA and CDR2 is FQGTGA in the germline V gene. CDR3: CASSSSGKLFF. The CDR3 DNA follows: TGTGCCAGCAGCTCCTCCGGGAAGCTGTTTTTT.

The table lists this clonotype with many counts. The gene calls are TRBV7-6 and TRBJ2-1; TRBD2 agrees at 8 bases. V dropped 5 bases and J dropped 0; count of bases not matched to a gene: 3. The CDR3 is 15 amino acids. The germline V gene encodes CDR1 SGHVS and CDR2 FNYEAQ. The CDR3 protein is CASSRRGASYNEQFF. DNA for the CDR3: TGTGCCAGCAGCCGGCGGGGGGCCTCCTACAATGAGCAGTTCTTC.

This clonotype was seen only a few times. The chain recombines TRBV11-1 with TRBJ2-7; 7 bases fit TRBD1. Germline V CDR1 and CDR2: SGHAT, FQDESV (reference sequence). The CDR3 is 14 amino acids. Unmatched junction bases numbered 9, after V lost 4 bases and J lost 6 bases. The CDR3 here is CASSSLQGWGEQYV. CDR3 in DNA: TGTGCCAGCAGCTCGCTACAGGGGTGGGGCGAGCAGTACGTC.

This clonotype was observed a handful of times. V usage is TRBV7-3 and J usage is TRBJ1-1, with a tentative D call TRBD1 (6 bases). There are 14 residues in the CDR3. Deletions cut 5 bases from V and 11 bases from J, with 21 bases between. CDR1 and CDR2 from the germline V gene are SGHTA and FQGTGA. CDR3 nucleotide sequence: TGTGCCAGCAGCCCCTCCCTCGGGGGCGGGAGGGCTTTCTTT. Its protein is CASSPSLGGGRAFF.

This clonotype turned up a few times. The chain couples TRBV27 to TRBJ2-2, with TRBD2 as a possible D gene (6 bases). CDR1 and CDR2 (germline): MNHEY, SMNVEV (reference sequence). The CDR3 length is 16 residues. Deletions cut 6 bases from V and 0 bases from J, with 14 bases between. Here the CDR3 DNA reads TGTGCCAGCAGAGCCCCGGGACTCTCGAACACCGGGGAGCTGTTTTTT. It encodes CASRAPGLSNTGELFF.

This clonotype was seen just once. The rearrangement links TRBV9 to TRBJ1-1, with a tentative D call TRBD1 (5 bases). Trimming took off 3 bases at V and 3 bases at J, with 15 bases between the two ends. CDR1 is SGDLS and CDR2 is YYNGEE in the germline V gene. This CDR3 has 15 amino acids. CDR3 nucleotide sequence: TGTGCCAGCAGCGGCTCCCCCCGGGGGGACACTGAAGCTTTCTTT. Its translation is CASSGSPRGDTEAFF.

The V gene is TRBV7-2, the J gene TRBJ2-1; D ambiguous. Germline lookup yields CDR1 SGHTA and CDR2 FQGNSA. V shed 1 base and J shed 4 bases, with 8 bases lying between them. The CDR3 loop spans 14 amino acids. CDR3 nucleotide sequence: TGTGCCAGCAGCTTAGGGTTTTCGTACAATGAGCAGTTCTTC. This sequence encodes CASSLGFSYNEQFF.

This clonotype has more than one count but fewer than ten. This sequence joins TRBV9 and TRBJ2-3; D is perhaps TRBD1 or TRBD2 (6 bases each). There are 15 residues in the CDR3. Trimming cost V 0 bases and J 3 bases, with 11 bases left between them. CDR1 is SGDLS, CDR2 YYNGEE, per germline. Here the CDR3 DNA reads TGTGCCAGCAGCGTAGCGGGGGCGATTACAGATACGCAGTATTTT. It specifies CASSVAGAITDTQYF.

This sequence joins TRBV7-8 and TRBJ1-5, with D perhaps matching TRBD1 (5 bases). CDR3 length: 16 residues. Trimming pared 6 bases from V and 2 bases from J, leaving 17 bases between. CDR1 SGHVS and CDR2 FQNEAQ come from the germline V gene. The CDR3 DNA follows: TGTGCCAGCAGTTTAAGGGATATAGGGGGCAATCAGCCCCAGCATTTT. Protein sequence: CASSLRDIGGNQPQHF.

This clonotype occurred many times. The chain has TRBV4-2 and TRBJ2-3; TRBD1 matches 7 bases. Unmatched junction bases numbered 10, after V lost 1 base and J lost 0 bases. The CDR3 totals 18 residues. CDR1 and CDR2 from the germline V gene are LGHNA and YNFKEQ. CDR3 residues: CASSQAFWAGGSTDTQYF. CDR3 nucleotide sequence: TGTGCCAGCAGCCAAGCTTTTTGGGCAGGGGGTAGCACAGATACGCAGTATTTT.

The rearrangement links TRBV2 to TRBJ2-7, with D possibly being TRBD2 (6 bases). The CDR3 covers 12 residues. The germline gives CDR1 SNHLY, CDR2 FYNNEI. The V end lost 6 bases, the J end lost 7 bases, and 13 bases lay between the germline ends. The CDR3 sequence: CASRRSGGEQYV. Written as DNA, the CDR3 is TGTGCCAGCAGACGGTCCGGAGGGGAGCAGTACGTC.